This TCR beta chain is from a study of T cells after yellow fever vaccination. This CDR3 has 15 amino acids. CDR1 is MNHEY, CDR2 SMNVEV, per germline (reference sequence). After removal of 2 bases from V and 8 bases from J, the junction contained 8 bases not matched to a gene. TCR cDNA was made by 5'RACE template switching, adding a universal primer site and UMIs. TCRdb re-derived calls from the 5' RACE reads in MiXCR, one entry per CDR3 protein. The table has fewer than 85,000 distinct CDR3 sequences, roughly 7.7% seen once. In its sample, this clonotype was seen a few times. The antigen remains unidentified. Findings and limits, study-wide: Some clonotypes, a small share, were shared between CD4 and CD8 compartments. Booster sampling recovered most clones from primary vaccination (under 97% CD4, roughly 88% CD8).

The rearrangement links TRBV27 to TRBJ2-1; 8 bases map to TRBD1. This clonotype originated in a man aged 30 to 39 who received the YFV17D yellow fever vaccine. Sequences were derived from CD8+ T cells sorted from PBMCs, sampled on the day of the yellow fever booster vaccination. Here the CDR3 reads CASSLQWTGFDEQFF. The CDR3 nucleotides read TGTGCCAGCAGTTTACAGTGGACAGGGTTTGATGAGCAGTTCTTC.